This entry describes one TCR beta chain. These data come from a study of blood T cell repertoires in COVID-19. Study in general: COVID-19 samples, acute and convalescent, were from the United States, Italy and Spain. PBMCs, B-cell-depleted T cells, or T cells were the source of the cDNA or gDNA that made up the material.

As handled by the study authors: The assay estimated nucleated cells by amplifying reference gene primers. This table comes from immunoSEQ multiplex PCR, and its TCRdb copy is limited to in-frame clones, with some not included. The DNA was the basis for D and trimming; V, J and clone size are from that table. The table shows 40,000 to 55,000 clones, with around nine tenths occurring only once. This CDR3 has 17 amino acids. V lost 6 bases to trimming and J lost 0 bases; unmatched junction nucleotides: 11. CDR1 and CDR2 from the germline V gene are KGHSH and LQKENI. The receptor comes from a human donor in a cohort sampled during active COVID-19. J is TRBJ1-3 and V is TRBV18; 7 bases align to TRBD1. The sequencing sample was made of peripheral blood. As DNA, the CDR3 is TGTGCCAGCTCGCTTAAGGGGGCCCCTTTCTCTGGAAACACCATATATTTT. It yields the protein CASSLKGAPFSGNTIYF.